The T cell receptor (beta chain) under discussion was sequenced for a study of blood T cell repertoires in COVID-19 (dated by TCRdb to 2018 to 2020). A note on the overall study: The collaborator samples originated in the United States, Italy and Spain and spanned the acute and convalescent phases of COVID-19. The prospective study material was composed of cDNA or gDNA derived from T cells, B-cell-depleted T cells, or PBMCs. Deeply sampled blood TCRbeta repertoires from subjects exposed to, actively infected with, or recovered from COVID-19 were included in the dataset. The repertoires were made available in a free public database intended to serve as a resource for research on the immune response to SARS-CoV-2. The samples were drawn from the first 160 participants of the ongoing ImmuneRACE study and from 1,200 or so subjects provided by 6 global collaborators. Nearly every sample came with metadata listing a de-identified subject ID, COVID-19 status, age in years and sex. Where HLA class I and class II types were available, the types were taken from metadata supplied by the sample provider, not from assay-based typing.

From a lookup of the germline V gene, CDR1 and CDR2 are MNHEY and SVGAGI. Including the terminal cysteine and phenylalanine, the CDR3 comprises 16 residues. CDR3 DNA only is kept here, 48 bases in frame from base 1. Trimming removed 4 bases from V and 0 bases from J; the gene matches leave 4 bases unexplained. Beyond this particular receptor, the publication reports: Clinical and demographic metadata were provided uncurated, with the amount varying by source and participant.

TCRbeta CDR3 regions were amplified from genomic DNA by means of the immunoSEQ Assay, a bias-controlled multiplex PCR. The authors' pipeline ran thus. The number of nucleated cells in each sample was estimated from the amplification of reference gene primers within the assay. Sequence reads were collapsed and filtered to measure the absolute abundance of every unique TCRbeta CDR3 rearrangement. Productive Simpson clonality was computed per sample as the square root of Simpson's diversity index over productive rearrangements. The table was pulled from immuneACCESS by TCRdb, which kept in-frame rearrangements only. Such tables lose some clones; where checked, under half of the loss comes from unresolved V genes, and the rest has no known cause. V, J and clone size derive from that table, while D and trimming were established from the DNA sequence. The sample table contains some 110,000 clones; only one count was recorded for over 80% of them. Jointly, the top ten make up approximately 0.76% of the sample.

Collaborating institutions collected whole blood in K2EDTA tubes following their own protocols. For TCRbeta analysis, collaborators shipped samples in one of three forms: frozen whole blood, isolated PBMCs, or DNA extracted from either of those sample types. This clone was detected only once. It has no known antigen specificity. Base qualities are not recorded, but no much larger clone differs from it by a single base. This receptor chain uses TRBV6-5 and TRBJ2-2; TRBD2 fits 8 bases in the junction. The TCR sequence derives from a woman in her sixties or seventies with acute or convalescent COVID-19. Input material: peripheral blood. The DNA sequence follows: TGTGCCAGCAGTTTAACAGCGGGGGCGAACACCGGGGAGCTGTTTTTT. Its coded protein is CASSLTAGANTGELFF.